This TCR beta chain is drawn from a study of blood T cell repertoires in COVID-19. Data came from immunoSEQ multiplex PCR; TCRdb stores just in-frame clones and leaves some out. The sample includes around 140,000 clones, roughly 88% of them seen just once. Trimming took 0 bases from V and 3 from J, leaving 9 bases between them. The CDR3 totals 14 residues. Germline CDR1 reads MNHNY; CDR2 reads SVGAGI (reference sequence). This clone was observed once. The source material was peripheral blood. This receptor was obtained from a man in his sixties or seventies with active COVID-19. The chain is built from TRBV6-6 and TRBJ2-7; maybe TRBD2 (5 bases). The CDR3 spells CASSYSSGFYEQYF. The CDR3 DNA reads TGTGCCAGCAGTTACTCGAGCGGATTCTACGAGCAGTACTTC.